Below are 9 T cell receptor beta chains sequenced from a single sample in a study of blood T cell repertoires in COVID-19. The assay was immunoSEQ multiplex PCR, and TCRdb's table has in-frame clones only and misses some. The table lists hundreds of thousands of clones, about 85% of them singletons. The sequencing sample was made of PBMCs or T cells enriched from blood (not recorded which). These receptor sequences come from a woman in her 30s who had been exposed to COVID-19.

This clone was detected only once. The CDR3 loop is CAWTIGTGGGNTIYF. The CDR3 DNA sequence: TGTGCCTGGACGATAGGGACAGGGGGCGGAAACACCATATATTTT. This sequence joins TRBV30 and TRBJ1-3, with 12 bases identical to TRBD1. With 4 bases clipped from V and 4 bases from J, the junction kept 5 bases outside the gene matches. Germline assignment: CDR1 GTSNPN and CDR2 SVGIG (reference sequence). The CDR3 extends over 15 amino acids.

The chain recombines TRBV5-4 with TRBJ1-4; possibly TRBD1 for D (5 bases). V was shortened by 3 bases and J by 4 bases, with 16 bases between the two germline ends. The CDR3 is 16 residues long. Germline V gives CDR1 SGHNT, CDR2 YYREEE (reference sequence). CDR3 nucleotides: TGTGCCAGCAGCTCAGATTTGGGGGGTAATAATGAAAAACTGTTTTTT. It codes for CASSSDLGGNNEKLFF.

This chain connects TRBV7-6 to TRBJ2-1, with TRBD2 matching over 9 bases. V dropped 5 bases and J dropped 7; count of bases not matched to a gene: 9. Germline V lookup: CDR1 SGHVS, CDR2 FNYEAQ. The CDR3 length is 15 residues. The CDR3 loop reads CASSPGLAFGNEQFF. Here the CDR3 DNA reads TGTGCCAGCAGCCCTGGACTAGCGTTTGGGAATGAGCAGTTCTTC.

This clone was detected only once. The chain joins TRBV5-1 to TRBJ2-1; 12 bases agree with TRBD2. Germline trimming cut 2 bases from V and 7 bases from J; bases unmatched to any gene: 4. The CDR3 consists of 15 residues. Germline V CDR1 and CDR2: SGHRS, YFSETQ. This chain's CDR3 is CASSLGLAGTNEQFF. The CDR3 DNA reads as TGCGCCAGCAGCTTAGGACTAGCGGGGACGAATGAGCAGTTCTTC.

The CDR3 loop reads CASSEARQSYEQYF. Here the CDR3 DNA reads TGTGCCAGCAGTGAAGCGCGACAATCCTACGAGCAGTACTTC. The rearrangement uses TRBV6-1 and TRBJ2-7; no clear D. There are 14 residues in the CDR3. CDR1 is MNHNS, CDR2 SASEGT, per germline. The V and J ends lost 0 bases and 1 base respectively, with 7 bases between them.

The V and J genes are TRBV24-1 and TRBJ1-5; TRBD1 matches 11 bases. CDR3 length: 15 residues. V lost 4 bases to trimming and J lost 6 bases; unmatched junction nucleotides: 4. CDR1 and CDR2 from the germline V gene are KGHDR and SFDVKD. The CDR3, as DNA: TGTGCCACCAGTGACGGACAGGGGGCAAGTCAGCCCCAGCATTTT. Translated, it gives CATSDGQGASQPQHF.

Ten or more counts support this clone. The genes are TRBV2 and TRBJ2-1, with TRBD1 matching over 9 bases. J lost 6 bases, V lost 6 bases, and 12 bases had no gene match. Germline assignment: CDR1 SNHLY and CDR2 FYNNEI. This CDR3 spans 16 amino acids. The CDR3 protein is CASRHKGQGGFNEQFF. CDR3 DNA: TGTGCCAGCAGACATAAGGGACAGGGTGGATTCAATGAGCAGTTCTTC.

The CDR3: CASREGTLNSPLHF. The CDR3 bases are TGTGCCAGCAGGGAAGGGACACTGAATTCACCCCTCCACTTT. V and J are TRBV7-8 and TRBJ1-6; maybe TRBD1 (6 bases). Germline V gene data show CDR1 as SGHVS and CDR2 as FQNEAQ. This CDR3 spans 14 amino acids. V gave up 6 bases and J gave up 7 bases, with 13 bases separating them.

The rearrangement joins TRBV10-3 to TRBJ2-7; TRBD2 matches at 13 bases. The germline V gene has CDR1 ENHRY and CDR2 SYGVKD. The CDR3 spans 14 residues. J gave up 7 bases and V 10 bases, and 10 bases lay outside the gene matches. This CDR3 is CATTTSGGAEEQYF. The DNA of the CDR3 is TGTGCCACCACCACTAGCGGGGGGGCCGAAGAGCAGTACTTC.